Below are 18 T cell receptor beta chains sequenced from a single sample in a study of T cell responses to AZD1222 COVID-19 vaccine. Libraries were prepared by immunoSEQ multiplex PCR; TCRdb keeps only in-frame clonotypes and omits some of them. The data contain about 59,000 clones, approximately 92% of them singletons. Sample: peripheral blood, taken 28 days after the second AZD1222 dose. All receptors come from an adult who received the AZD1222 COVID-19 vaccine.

The CDR3 is CASSLWTSGRAGTGELFF. The CDR3 DNA sequence: TGCGCCAGCAGCTTATGGACTAGCGGGAGGGCCGGCACCGGGGAGCTGTTTTTT. V gene TRBV5-1 combines with J gene TRBJ2-2; 15 bases agree with TRBD2. This CDR3 region has 18 residues. The ends lost 2 bases at V and 4 bases at J; junction bases unmatched: 6. The germline CDR1 and CDR2 sequences are SGHRS and YFSETQ. Full variable domain (remainder filled in from reference TRBV5-1 and TRBJ2-2): KAGVTQTPRYLIKTRGQQVTLSCSPISGHRSVSWYQQTPGQGLQFLFEYFSETQRNKGNFPGRFSGRQFSNSRSEMNVSTLELGDSALYLCASSLWTSGRAGTGELFFGEGSRLTVL.

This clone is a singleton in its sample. The CDR3 DNA reads TGTGCCAGCAGTTCAGCGGGACGGTCCTACAATGAGCAGTTCTTC. This translates into CASSSAGRSYNEQFF. The chain has TRBV28 and TRBJ2-1; 7 bases fit TRBD2. This CDR3 contains 15 residues. Per the germline V gene, CDR1 is MDHEN and CDR2 is SYDVKM. The junction had 4 bases not matched to a gene; V was cut back by 4 bases and J by 1 base.

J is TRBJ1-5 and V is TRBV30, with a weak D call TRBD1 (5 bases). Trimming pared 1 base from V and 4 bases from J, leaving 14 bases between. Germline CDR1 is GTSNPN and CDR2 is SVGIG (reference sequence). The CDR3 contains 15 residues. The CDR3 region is CAWSALQGLNQPQHF. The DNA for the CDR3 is TGTGCCTGGAGTGCCCTCCAGGGTTTAAATCAGCCCCAGCATTTT.

CDR3 protein: CASSLGISGRNEQFF. The CDR3 DNA reads TGCGCCAGCAGCTTGGGTATTAGCGGGAGGAATGAGCAGTTCTTC. The rearrangement joins TRBV5-1 to TRBJ2-1; 10 bases match TRBD2. The V gene's germline CDR1 is SGHRS and CDR2 YFSETQ. The junction had 4 bases not matched to a gene; V was cut back by 0 bases and J by 7 bases. The CDR3 extends over 15 amino acids. The complete variable domain, with remaining parts taken from reference TRBV5-1 and TRBJ2-1, reads KAGVTQTPRYLIKTRGQQVTLSCSPISGHRSVSWYQQTPGQGLQFLFEYFSETQRNKGNFPGRFSGRQFSNSRSEMNVSTLELGDSALYLCASSLGISGRNEQFFGPGTRLTVL.

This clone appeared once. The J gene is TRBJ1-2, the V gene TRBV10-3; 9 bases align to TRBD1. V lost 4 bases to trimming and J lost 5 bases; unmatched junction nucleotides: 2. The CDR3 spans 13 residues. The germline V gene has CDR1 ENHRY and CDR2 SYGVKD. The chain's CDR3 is CAISAGQGYGYTF. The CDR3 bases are TGTGCCATCAGTGCGGGACAGGGATATGGCTACACCTTC.

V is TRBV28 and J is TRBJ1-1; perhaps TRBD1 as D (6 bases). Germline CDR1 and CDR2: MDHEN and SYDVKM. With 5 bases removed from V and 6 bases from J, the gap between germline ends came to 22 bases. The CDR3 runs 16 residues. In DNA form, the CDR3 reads TGTGCCAGCAGTCGATCCGGGACAAGGAAGATTTCTGAAGCTTTCTTT. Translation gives CASSRSGTRKISEAFF. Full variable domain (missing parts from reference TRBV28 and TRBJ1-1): DVKVTQSSRYLVKRTGEKVFLECVQDMDHENMFWYRQDPGLGLRLIYFSYDVKMKEKGDIPEGYSVSREKKERFSLILESASTNQTSMYLCASSRSGTRKISEAFFGQGTRLTVV.

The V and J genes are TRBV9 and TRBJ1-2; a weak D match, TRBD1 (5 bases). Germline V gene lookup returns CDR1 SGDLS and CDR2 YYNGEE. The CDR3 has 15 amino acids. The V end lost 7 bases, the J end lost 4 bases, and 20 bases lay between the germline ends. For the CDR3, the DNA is TGTGCCAGCGGCAGGGACCCCACAACCTTCTATGGCTACACCTTC. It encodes CASGRDPTTFYGYTF.

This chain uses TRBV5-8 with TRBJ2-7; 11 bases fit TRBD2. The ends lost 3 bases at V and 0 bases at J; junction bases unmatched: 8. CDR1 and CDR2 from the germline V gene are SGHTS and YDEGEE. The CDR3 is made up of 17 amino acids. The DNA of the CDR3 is TGTGCCAGCAGCTCCCCGGCTAGCGGGAGGTACTCCTACGAGCAGTACTTC. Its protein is CASSSPASGRYSYEQYF.

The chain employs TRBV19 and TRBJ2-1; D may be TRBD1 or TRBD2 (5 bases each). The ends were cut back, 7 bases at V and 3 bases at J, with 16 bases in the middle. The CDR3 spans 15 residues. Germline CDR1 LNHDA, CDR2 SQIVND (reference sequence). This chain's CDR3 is CASTSTGANYNEQFF. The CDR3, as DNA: TGTGCCAGTACATCTACCGGGGCGAACTACAATGAGCAGTTCTTC.

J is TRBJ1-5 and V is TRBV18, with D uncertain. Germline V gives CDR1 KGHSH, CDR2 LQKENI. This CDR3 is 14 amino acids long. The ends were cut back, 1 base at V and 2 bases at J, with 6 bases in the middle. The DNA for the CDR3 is TGTGCCAGCTCACCACAGGGTGGCAATCAGCCCCAGCATTTT. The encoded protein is CASSPQGGNQPQHF.

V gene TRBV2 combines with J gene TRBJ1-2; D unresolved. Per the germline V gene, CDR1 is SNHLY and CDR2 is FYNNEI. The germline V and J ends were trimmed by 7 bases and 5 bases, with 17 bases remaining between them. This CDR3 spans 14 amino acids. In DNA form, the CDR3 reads TGTGCCAGCACGCGTGAGGGATTGGGGTATGGCTACACCTTC. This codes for CASTREGLGYGYTF.

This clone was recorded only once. The CDR3 DNA follows: TGTGCCAGCTCCCCTGAACAGGACCCCTACGAGCAGTACTTC. It translates to CASSPEQDPYEQYF. The rearrangement uses TRBV18 and TRBJ2-7, with a tentative D call TRBD1 (5 bases). The CDR3 is made up of 14 amino acids. V lost 6 bases, J lost 2 bases, and 14 bases lay in between. Per the germline V gene, CDR1 is KGHSH and CDR2 is LQKENI. The entire variable domain, with the rest obtained from reference TRBV18 and TRBJ2-7, is as follows: NAGVMQNPRHLVRRRGQEARLRCSPMKGHSHVYWYRQLPEEGLKFMVYLQKENIIDESGMPKERFSAEFPKEGPSILRIQQVVRGDSAAYFCASSPEQDPYEQYFGPGTRLTVT.

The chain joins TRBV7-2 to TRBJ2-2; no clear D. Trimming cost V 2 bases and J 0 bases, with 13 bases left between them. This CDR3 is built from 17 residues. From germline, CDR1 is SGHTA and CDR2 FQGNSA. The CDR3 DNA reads TGTGCCAGCAGCTTACCAGCCGAAAAGGCGAACACCGGGGAGCTGTTTTTT. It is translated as CASSLPAEKANTGELFF.

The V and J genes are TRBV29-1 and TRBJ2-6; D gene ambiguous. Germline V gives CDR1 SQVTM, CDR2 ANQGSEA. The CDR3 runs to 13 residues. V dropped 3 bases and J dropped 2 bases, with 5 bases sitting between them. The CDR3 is CSVDSAGANVLTF. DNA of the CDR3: TGCAGCGTTGACTCTGCTGGGGCCAACGTCCTGACTTTC.

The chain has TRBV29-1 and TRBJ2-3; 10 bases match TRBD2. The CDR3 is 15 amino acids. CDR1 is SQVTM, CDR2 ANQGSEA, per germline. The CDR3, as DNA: TGCAGTCTTGGTTGGCTAGCGGGAGACCCAGATACGCAGTATTTT. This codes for CSLGWLAGDPDTQYF.

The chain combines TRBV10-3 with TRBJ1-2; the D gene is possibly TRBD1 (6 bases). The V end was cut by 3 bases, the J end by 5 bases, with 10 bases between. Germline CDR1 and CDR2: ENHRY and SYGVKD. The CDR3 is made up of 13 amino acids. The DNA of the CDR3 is TGTGCCATCAGTGAATCCGGGACATATGGCTACACCTTC. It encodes CAISESGTYGYTF.

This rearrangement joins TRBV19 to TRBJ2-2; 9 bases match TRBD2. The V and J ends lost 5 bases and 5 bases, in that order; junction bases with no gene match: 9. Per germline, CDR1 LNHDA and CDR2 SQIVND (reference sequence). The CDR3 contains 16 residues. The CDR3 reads CASSRVAGVGTGELFF. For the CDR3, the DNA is TGTGCCAGTAGTCGTGTAGCGGGAGTAGGAACCGGGGAGCTGTTTTTT. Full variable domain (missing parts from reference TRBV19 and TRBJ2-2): DGGITQSPKYLFRKEGQNVTLSCEQNLNHDAMYWYRQDPGQGLRLIYYSQIVNDFQKGDIAEGYSVSREKKESFPLTVTSAQKNPTAFYLCASSRVAGVGTGELFFGEGSRLTVL.

The CDR3 bases are TGTGCCAGCATTTCCCGTCGGGCAGGAAACTATGGCTACACCTTC. This encodes CASISRRAGNYGYTF. The chain is built from TRBV6-5 and TRBJ1-2; D unclear. With 7 bases removed from V and 2 bases from J, the gap between germline ends came to 17 bases. The CDR3 is made up of 15 amino acids. CDR1 and CDR2 (germline): MNHEY, SVGAGI.